Sequencing of this T cell receptor beta chain was carried out in a study of cytomegalovirus exposure and HLA in healthy donors. Study-wide results and caveats: Some segments of the V type, notably TRBV6-2 and TRBV6-3, were excluded as indistinguishable.

Primers included in the PCR were 60 Vbeta and 13 Jbeta primers. Generated by immunoSEQ multiplex PCR, the TCRdb table keeps only in-frame clones and is missing some. Found here are tens of thousands of clones, 70% to 85% of them singletons; the top ten hold 2.1%. The CDR3 runs to 14 residues. V lost 2 bases and J 0 bases, leaving 2 bases between the germline ends. The germline V gene has CDR1 MRHNA and CDR2 SNTAGT. About this clone itself: Its antigen is as yet unknown.

The V gene is TRBV6-4, the J gene TRBJ2-6; D not certain. This clonotype was sampled from a man between 18 and 29 years old in good health and CMV-seronegative. The source material was PBMCs. Here the CDR3 DNA reads TGTGCCAGCAGTGACCGCTCTGGGGCCAACGTCCTGACTTTC. It is translated as CASSDRSGANVLTF.